This T cell receptor (beta chain) is from a study of blood T cell repertoires in COVID-19. The data were produced by immunoSEQ multiplex PCR, yet TCRdb's version contains in-frame clones alone and is incomplete. This sample has nearly 400,000 clones, with roughly 86% found just once. Participants' reported clinical history set cohort assignment. Recovery among Cohort 3 donors was established by two negative PCRs, clearance, or symptom resolution. The CDR3 totals 12 residues. V trimming: 4 bases; J trimming: 6 bases; junction bases outside the gene matches: 2. Germline V lookup: CDR1 SEHNR, CDR2 FQNEAQ (reference sequence).

Input material: PBMCs or T cells enriched from blood (not recorded which). The TCR sequence derives from a woman in her twenties or thirties who had recovered from COVID-19. The chain joins TRBV7-9 to TRBJ1-1; 7 nucleotides match TRBD1. CDR3 in DNA: TGTGCCAGCAGCTCAGGGGGTTCTGAAGCTTTCTTT. It translates to CASSSGGSEAFF.